This T cell receptor beta chain was sequenced during a study of response to subunit inactivated influenza vaccine. This clonotype came up many times. Each CDR3 protein gets one entry after TCRdb re-called the RT-PCR reads with MiXCR. The repertoire holds around 530,000 distinct CDR3 sequences, more than 15% seen once, with 3% in the top ten. From germline, CDR1 is SGHVS and CDR2 FQNEAQ. V trimming: 5 bases; J trimming: 1 base; junction bases outside the gene matches: 9. The CDR3 has 17 amino acids. The TCR sequence derives from a man between 45 and 75 years old who received an inactivated influenza vaccine. The chain joins TRBV7-8 to TRBJ2-1; TRBD1 matches at 9 bases. This specimen consisted of CD4+ T cells sorted from PBMCs, obtained 23 to 25 months after vaccination. The CDR3 DNA sequence: TGTGCCAGCAGCCGCCGACAGGGGGATATTTCCTACAATGAGCAGTTCTTC. Its protein is CASSRRQGDISYNEQFF.